This TCR beta chain was identified in a study of cytomegalovirus exposure and HLA in healthy donors. Study observations and caveats: Analyzed later, association rates of TCRs varied across HLA loci, with DRB1 most and HLA-C fewest.

PCR used 60 Vbeta primers and 13 Jbeta primers. Profiling relied on immunoSEQ multiplex PCR, and the TCRdb table lists in-frame clones only, not all of them. Of over 100,000 clones in the sample, approximately 74% were seen once. Turning to this clone: Its antigen is not known.

Trimming shortened V by 0 bases and J by 0 bases, and 11 bases separated the two germline ends. This CDR3 has 16 amino acids. Looked up from germline, CDR1 is ENHRY and CDR2 is SYGVKD. V gene TRBV10-3 combines with J gene TRBJ1-2; no clear D gene. This TCR derives from a man in his forties or fifties in good health and CMV-seropositive. Sequenced sample: PBMCs. CDR3 nucleotides: TGTGCCATCAGTGAGTCGGGCGCAGGTGCTAACTATGGCTACACCTTC. This encodes CAISESGAGANYGYTF.